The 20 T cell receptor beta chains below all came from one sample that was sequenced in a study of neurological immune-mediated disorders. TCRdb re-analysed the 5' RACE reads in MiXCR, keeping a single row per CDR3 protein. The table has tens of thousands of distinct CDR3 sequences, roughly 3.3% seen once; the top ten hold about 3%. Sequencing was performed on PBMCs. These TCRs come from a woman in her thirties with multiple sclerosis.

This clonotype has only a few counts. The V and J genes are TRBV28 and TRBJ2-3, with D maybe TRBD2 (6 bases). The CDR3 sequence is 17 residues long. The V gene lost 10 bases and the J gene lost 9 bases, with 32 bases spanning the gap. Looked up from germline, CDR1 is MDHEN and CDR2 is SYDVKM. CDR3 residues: CATNPRGTGEPRETQYF. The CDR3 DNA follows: TGTGCCACCAACCCCCGCGGGACGGGAGAACCGAGGGAAACGCAGTATTTT.

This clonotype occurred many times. CDR3 sequence reads: CSAGEAGWNEQFF. The CDR3 DNA reads as TGCAGTGCTGGGGAGGCTGGATGGAATGAGCAGTTCTTC. The J gene is TRBJ2-1, the V gene TRBV20-1; possibly TRBD2 for D (6 bases). V lost 5 bases to trimming and J lost 7 bases, with 15 bases between them. Germline assignment: CDR1 DFQATT and CDR2 SNEGSKA (reference sequence). This CDR3 contains 13 residues.

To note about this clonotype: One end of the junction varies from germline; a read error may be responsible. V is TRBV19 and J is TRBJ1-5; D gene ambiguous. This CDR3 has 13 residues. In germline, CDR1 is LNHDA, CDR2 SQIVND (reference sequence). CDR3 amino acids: CASSIEQNQPQNF. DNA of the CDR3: TGTGCCAGTAGTATCGAGCAGAATCAGCCCCAGAATTTT.

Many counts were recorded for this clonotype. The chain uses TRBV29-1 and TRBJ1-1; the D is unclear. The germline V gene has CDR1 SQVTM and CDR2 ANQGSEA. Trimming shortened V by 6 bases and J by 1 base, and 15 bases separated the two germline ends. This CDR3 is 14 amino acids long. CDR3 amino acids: CSVREGSGNTEAFF. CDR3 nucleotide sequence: TGCAGCGTCAGAGAGGGAAGCGGGAACACTGAAGCTTTCTTT.

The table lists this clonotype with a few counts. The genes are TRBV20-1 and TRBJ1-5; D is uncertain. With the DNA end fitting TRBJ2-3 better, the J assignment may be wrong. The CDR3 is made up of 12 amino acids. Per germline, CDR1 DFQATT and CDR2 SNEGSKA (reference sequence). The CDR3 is CSARVTNQPQYF. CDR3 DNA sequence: TGCAGTGCTAGAGTGACCAATCAGCCCCAGTATTTT.

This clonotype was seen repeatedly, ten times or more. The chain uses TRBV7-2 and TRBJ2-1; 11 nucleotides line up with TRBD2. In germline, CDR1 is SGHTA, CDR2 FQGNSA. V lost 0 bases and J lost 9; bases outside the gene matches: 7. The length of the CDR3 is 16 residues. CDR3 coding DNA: TGTGCCAGCAGCTTAGCCCCACCCGGGACTAGCGGTGAGCAGTTCTTC. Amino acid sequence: CASSLAPPGTSGEQFF. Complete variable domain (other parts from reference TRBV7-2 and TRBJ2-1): GAGVSQSPSNKVTEKGKDVELRCDPISGHTALYWYRQSLGQGLEFLIYFQGNSAPDKSGLPSDRFSAERTGGSVSTLTIQRTQQEDSAVYLCASSLAPPGTSGEQFFGPGTRLTVL.

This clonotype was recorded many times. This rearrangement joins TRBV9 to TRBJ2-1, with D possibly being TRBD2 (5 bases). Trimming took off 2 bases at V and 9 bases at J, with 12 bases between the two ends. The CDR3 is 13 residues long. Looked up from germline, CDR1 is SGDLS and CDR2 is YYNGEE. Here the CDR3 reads CASSVGGSVEQFF. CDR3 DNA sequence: TGTGCCAGCAGCGTCGGCGGTAGCGTTGAGCAGTTCTTC.

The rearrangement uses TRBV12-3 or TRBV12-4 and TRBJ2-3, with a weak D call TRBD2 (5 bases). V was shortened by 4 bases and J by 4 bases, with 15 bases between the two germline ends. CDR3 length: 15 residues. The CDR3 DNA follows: TGTGCCAGCAGTTGGGCGGGCGGGTCCCCAGATACGCAGTATTTT. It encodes CASSWAGGSPDTQYF.

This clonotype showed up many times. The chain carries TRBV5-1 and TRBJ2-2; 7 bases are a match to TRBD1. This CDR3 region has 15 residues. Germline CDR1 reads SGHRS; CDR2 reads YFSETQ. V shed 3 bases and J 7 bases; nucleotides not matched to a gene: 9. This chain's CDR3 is CASSSTGQRYGELFF. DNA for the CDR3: TGCGCCAGCAGCTCTACGGGACAGCGATACGGGGAGCTGTTTTTT. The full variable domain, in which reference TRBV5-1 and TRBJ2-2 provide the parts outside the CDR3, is KAGVTQTPRYLIKTRGQQVTLSCSPISGHRSVSWYQQTPGQGLQFLFEYFSETQRNKGNFPGRFSGRQFSNSRSEMNVSTLELGDSALYLCASSSTGQRYGELFFGEGSRLTVL.

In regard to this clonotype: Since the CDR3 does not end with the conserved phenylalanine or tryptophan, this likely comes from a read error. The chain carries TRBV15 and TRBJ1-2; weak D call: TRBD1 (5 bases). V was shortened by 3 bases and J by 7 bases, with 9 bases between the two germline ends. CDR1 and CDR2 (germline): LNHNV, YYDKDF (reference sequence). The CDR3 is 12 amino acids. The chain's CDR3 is CATSSEGLGYTN. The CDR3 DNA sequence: TGTGCCACCAGCAGCGAGGGGCTTGGCTACACCAAC.

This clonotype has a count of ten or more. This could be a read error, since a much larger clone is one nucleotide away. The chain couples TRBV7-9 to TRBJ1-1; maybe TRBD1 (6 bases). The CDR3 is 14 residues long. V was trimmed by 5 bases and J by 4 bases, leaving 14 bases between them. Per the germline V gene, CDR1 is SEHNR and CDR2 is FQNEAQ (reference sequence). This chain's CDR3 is CASSLRGKGTEAFF. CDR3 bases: TGTGCCAGCAGCCTGAGGGGGAAGGGCACTGAAGCTTTCTTT.

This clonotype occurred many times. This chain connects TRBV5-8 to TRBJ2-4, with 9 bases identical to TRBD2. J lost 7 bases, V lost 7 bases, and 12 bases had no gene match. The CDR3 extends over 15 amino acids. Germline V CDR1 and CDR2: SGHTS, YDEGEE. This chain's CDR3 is CASLREGSGSNIQYF. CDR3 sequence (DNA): TGTGCCAGCTTACGGGAAGGTAGCGGGAGTAACATTCAGTACTTC.

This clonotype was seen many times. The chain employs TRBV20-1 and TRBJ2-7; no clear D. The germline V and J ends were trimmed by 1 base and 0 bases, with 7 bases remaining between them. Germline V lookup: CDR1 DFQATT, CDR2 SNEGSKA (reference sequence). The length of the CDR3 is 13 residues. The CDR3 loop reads CSARATDSYEQYF. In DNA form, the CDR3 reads TGCAGTGCTAGAGCGACTGACTCCTACGAGCAGTACTTC.

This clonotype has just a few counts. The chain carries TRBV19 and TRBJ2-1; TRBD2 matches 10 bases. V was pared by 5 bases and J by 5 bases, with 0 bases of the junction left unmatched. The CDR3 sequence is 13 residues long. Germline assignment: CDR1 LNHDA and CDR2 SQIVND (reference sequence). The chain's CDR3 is CASSGTSDNEQFF. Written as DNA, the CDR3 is TGTGCCAGTAGTGGGACTAGCGACAATGAGCAGTTCTTC.

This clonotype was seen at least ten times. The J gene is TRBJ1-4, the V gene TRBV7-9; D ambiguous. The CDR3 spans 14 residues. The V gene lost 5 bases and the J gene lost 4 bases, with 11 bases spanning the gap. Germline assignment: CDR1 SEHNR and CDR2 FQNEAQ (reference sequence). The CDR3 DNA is TGTGCCAGCAGCCGAGACTCGTATAATGAAAAACTGTTTTTT. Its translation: CASSRDSYNEKLFF.

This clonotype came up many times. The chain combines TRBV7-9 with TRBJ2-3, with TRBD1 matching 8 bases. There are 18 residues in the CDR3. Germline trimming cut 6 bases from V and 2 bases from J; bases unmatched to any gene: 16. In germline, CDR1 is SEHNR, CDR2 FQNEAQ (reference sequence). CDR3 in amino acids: CASREGRLGQAITDTQYF. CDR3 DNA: TGTGCCAGCAGGGAAGGCCGGTTGGGACAGGCAATCACAGATACGCAGTATTTT. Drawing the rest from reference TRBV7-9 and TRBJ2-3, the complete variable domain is DTGVSQNPRHKITKRGQNVTFRCDPISEHNRLYWYRQTLGQGPEFLTYFQNEAQLEKSRLLSDRFSAERPKGSFSTLEIQRTEQGDSAMYLCASREGRLGQAITDTQYFGPGTRLTVL.

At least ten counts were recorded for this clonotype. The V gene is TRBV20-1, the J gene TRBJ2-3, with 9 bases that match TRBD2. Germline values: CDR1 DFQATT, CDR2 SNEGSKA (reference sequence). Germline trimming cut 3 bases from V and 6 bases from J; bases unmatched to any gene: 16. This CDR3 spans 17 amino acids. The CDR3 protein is CSARSGSFSGGVDTQYF. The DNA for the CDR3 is TGCAGTGCTAGGAGTGGATCCTTTAGCGGGGGTGTCGATACGCAGTATTTT.

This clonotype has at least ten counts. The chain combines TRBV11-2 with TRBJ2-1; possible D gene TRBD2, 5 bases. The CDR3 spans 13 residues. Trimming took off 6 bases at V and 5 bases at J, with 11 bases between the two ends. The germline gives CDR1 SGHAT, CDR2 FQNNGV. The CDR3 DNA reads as TGTGCCAGCAGGGTTGGCGGGCACAATGAGCAGTTCTTC. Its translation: CASRVGGHNEQFF.

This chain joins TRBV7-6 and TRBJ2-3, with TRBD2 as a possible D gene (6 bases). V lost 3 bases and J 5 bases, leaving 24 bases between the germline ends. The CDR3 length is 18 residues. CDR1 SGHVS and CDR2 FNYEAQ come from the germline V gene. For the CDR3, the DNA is TGTGCCAGCAGCTTCGGTGGGCCTAGCGAACCACTTAGAGATACGCAGTATTTT. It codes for CASSFGGPSEPLRDTQYF.

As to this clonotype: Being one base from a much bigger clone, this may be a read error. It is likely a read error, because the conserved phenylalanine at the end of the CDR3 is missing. The CDR3: CASSSGQGTYNEQFI. Here the CDR3 DNA reads TGTGCCAGCAGTTCGGGACAGGGGACCTACAATGAGCAGTTCATC. The chain links TRBV6-6 to TRBJ2-1, with 10 bases that match TRBD1. CDR1 and CDR2 (germline): MNHNY, SVGAGI (reference sequence). Germline trimming cut 4 bases from V and 2 bases from J; bases unmatched to any gene: 2. The CDR3 runs to 15 residues.